This T cell receptor beta chain was captured in a study of blood T cell repertoires in COVID-19. Study information: The study drew acute and convalescent COVID-19 samples from the United States, Italy and Spain. The analysed material was cDNA or gDNA that came from T cells, B-cell-depleted T cells, or PBMCs.

This CDR3 is built from 15 residues. V was cut by 1 base and J by 5 bases, with 14 bases left in between. Germline lookup yields CDR1 SGHAT and CDR2 FQNNGV. As handled by the study authors: Amplification with reference gene primers provided the estimates of nucleated cell counts. Assay used: immunoSEQ multiplex PCR; TCRdb lists only in-frame clones, some missing. That table furnishes V, J and clone size, whereas the DNA furnished D and trimming. In the table there are fewer than 150,000 clones, approximately 77% of which are singletons. This chain connects TRBV11-2 to TRBJ2-5, with TRBD2 as a possible D gene (5 bases). The clonotype was recovered from an elderly man with acute or convalescent COVID-19. Material: peripheral blood. DNA of the CDR3: TGTGCCAGCAGCTTAGGAGATTTATCGGGGGAGACCCAGTACTTC. Translation: CASSLGDLSGETQYF.